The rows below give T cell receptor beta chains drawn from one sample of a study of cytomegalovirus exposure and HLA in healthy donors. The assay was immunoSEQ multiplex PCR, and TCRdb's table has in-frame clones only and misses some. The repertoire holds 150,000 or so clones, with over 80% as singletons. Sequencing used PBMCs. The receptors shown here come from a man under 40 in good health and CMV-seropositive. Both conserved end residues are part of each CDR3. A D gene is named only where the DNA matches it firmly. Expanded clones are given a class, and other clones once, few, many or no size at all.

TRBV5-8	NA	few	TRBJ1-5	CASSESNQPQHF	TGTGCCAGCAGCGAGAGCAATCAGCCCCAGCATTTT
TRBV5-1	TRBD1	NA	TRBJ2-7	CASSQTGTGVKEQYF	TGCGCCAGCAGCCAGACTGGGACAGGGGTGAAAGAGCAGTACTTC
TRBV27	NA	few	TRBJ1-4	CASSLEVGEKLFF	TGTGCCAGCAGTTTGGAGGTCGGAGAAAAACTGTTTTTT
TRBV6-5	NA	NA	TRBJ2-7	CASSYSQGEFPYEQYF	TGTGCCAGCAGTTACTCTCAAGGAGAGTTCCCCTACGAGCAGTACTTC
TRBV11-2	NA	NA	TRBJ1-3	CASSLEAVTGNTIYF	TGTGCCAGCAGCTTAGAAGCTGTTACCGGAAACACCATATATTTT
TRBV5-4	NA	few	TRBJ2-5	CASSLGGAQYF	TGTGCCAGCAGCTTGGGAGGTGCCCAGTACTTC
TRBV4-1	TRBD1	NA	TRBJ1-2	CASSQKEPREGGEKIGYTF	TGCGCCAGCAGCCAAAAGGAGCCCCGAGAAGGGGGCGAGAAAATTGGCTACACCTTC
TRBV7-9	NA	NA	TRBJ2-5	CASSLGQGQETQYF	TGTGCCAGCAGCTTAGGGCAGGGGCAAGAGACCCAGTACTTC
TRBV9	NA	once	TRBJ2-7	CASSVGGVSGYEQYF	TGTGCCAGCAGCGTAGGGGGGGTTAGTGGCTACGAGCAGTACTTC
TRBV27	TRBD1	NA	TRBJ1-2	CASSRDRGPNYGYTF	TGTGCCAGCAGCAGAGACAGGGGTCCTAACTATGGCTACACCTTC
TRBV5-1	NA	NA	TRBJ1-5	CASSLQGEGNQPQHF	TGCGCCAGCAGCTTACAGGGAGAGGGCAATCAGCCCCAGCATTTT
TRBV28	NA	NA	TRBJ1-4	CASRPPLQGKLFF	TGTGCCAGCAGACCCCCACTACAGGGAAAACTGTTTTTT
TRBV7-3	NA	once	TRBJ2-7	CASSKRRDSYEQYF	TGTGCCAGCAGCAAGCGCCGGGACTCCTACGAGCAGTACTTC
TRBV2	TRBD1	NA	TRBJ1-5	CASSPWGQGVQPQHF	TGTGCCAGCAGTCCTTGGGGGCAGGGGGTTCAGCCCCAGCATTTT